Described below is a single TCR beta chain sequence and its context. Its antigen remains unidentified. Base quality data are lacking; no much larger clone is found one base away. The sample comes from a study of control samples from healthy donors and cancer patients (dated by TCRdb to 2019 to 2021). Library creation used the immunoSEQ multiplex PCR assay. Held by TCRdb, this immuneACCESS table contains in-frame sequences only and omits some clones. Under half of the omission traces to an unresolved V gene where checked; the cause of the rest is unknown. The sample has around 72,000 clones on record, roughly 82% of them singletons. Roughly 15% of the sample is in the top ten clones. The V end gives up 6 bases and the J end 5 bases, leaving 7 bases in the junction not matched to a gene. For CDR1 and CDR2, the germline V gene lists MNHEY and SVGEGT. The CDR3 covers 14 residues, taking in both the cysteine and the phenylalanine. Only the CDR3 DNA is retained, 42 bases long and in frame from the first base.

The sequence links TRBV6-2 or TRBV6-3 to TRBJ2-5, with 9 bases matching TRBD2. The clonotype originates from a man in his fifties in good health. Source material: blood. The nucleotide sequence is TGTGCCAGCAGACCTCCTAGCGGGAAGGAGACCCAGTACTTC. Its coded protein is CASRPPSGKETQYF.